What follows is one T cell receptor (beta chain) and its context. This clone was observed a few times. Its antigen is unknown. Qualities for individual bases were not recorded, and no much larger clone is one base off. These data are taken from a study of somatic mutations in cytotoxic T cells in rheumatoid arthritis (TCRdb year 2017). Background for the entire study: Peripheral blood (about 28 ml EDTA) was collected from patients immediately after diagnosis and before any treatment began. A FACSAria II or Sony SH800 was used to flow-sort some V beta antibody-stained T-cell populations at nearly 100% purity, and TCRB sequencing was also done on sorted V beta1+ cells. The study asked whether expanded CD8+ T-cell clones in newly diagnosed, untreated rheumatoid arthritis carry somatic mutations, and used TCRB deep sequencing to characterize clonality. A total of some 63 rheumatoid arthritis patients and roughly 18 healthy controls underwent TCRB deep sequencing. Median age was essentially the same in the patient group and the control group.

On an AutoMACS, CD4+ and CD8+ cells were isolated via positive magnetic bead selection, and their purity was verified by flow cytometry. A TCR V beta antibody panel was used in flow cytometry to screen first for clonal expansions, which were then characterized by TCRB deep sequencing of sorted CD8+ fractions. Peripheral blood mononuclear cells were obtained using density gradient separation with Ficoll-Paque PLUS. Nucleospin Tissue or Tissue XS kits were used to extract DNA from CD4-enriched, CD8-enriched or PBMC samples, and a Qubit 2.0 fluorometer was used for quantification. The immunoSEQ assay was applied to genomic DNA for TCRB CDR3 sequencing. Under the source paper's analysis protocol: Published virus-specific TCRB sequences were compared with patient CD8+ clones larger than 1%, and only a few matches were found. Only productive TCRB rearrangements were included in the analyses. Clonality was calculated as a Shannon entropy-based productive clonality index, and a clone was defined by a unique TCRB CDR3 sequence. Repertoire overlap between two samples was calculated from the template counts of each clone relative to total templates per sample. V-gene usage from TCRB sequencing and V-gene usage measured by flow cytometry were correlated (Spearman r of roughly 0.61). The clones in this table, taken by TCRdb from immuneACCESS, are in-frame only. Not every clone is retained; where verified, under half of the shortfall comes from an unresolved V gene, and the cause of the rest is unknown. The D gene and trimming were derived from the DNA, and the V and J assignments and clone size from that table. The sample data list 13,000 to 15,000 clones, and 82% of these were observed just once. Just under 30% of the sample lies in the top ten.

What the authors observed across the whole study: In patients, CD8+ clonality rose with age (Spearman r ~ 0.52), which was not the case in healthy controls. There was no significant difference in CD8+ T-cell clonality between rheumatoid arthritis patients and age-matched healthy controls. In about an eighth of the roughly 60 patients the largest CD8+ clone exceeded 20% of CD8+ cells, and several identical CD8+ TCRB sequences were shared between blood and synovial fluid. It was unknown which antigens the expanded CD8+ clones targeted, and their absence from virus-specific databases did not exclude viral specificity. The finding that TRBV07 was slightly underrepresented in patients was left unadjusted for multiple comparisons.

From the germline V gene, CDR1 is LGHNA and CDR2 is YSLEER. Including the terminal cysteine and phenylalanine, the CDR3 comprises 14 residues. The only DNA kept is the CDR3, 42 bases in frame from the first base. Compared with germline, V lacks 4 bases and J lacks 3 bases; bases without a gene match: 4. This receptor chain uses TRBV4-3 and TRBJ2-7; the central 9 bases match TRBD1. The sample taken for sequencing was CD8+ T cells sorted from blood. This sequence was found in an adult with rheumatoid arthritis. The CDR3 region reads CASSLGQGNYEQYF. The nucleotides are TGCGCCAGCAGCCTAGGACAGGGGAACTACGAGCAGTACTTC.